This T cell receptor beta chain comes out of a study of tumor T cells in aggressive B-cell lymphoma (dated by TCRdb to about 2017). The receptor library was made with the immunoSEQ multiplex PCR assay. TCRdb stores this immuneACCESS table with in-frame sequences only. Part of the clones is absent; in the studies checked, under half of the shortfall reflects unresolved V genes, and no reason is known for the rest. The sample data list roughly 10,000 clones, and over 90% of these were observed just once. The top ten hold 3% to 3.5% of the sample. With respect to this clone: The target of this receptor is not known. No qualities accompany the bases; no much larger clone lies one base away.

V is pruned by 4 bases and J by 5 bases, leaving 4 bases of the junction without a gene match. Per the germline V gene, SNHLY is the CDR1 and FYNNEI is the CDR2. From cysteine to phenylalanine, the CDR3 is 13 amino acids long. CDR3 DNA only is kept here, 39 bases in frame from base 1. The receptor chain draws on TRBV2 and TRBJ2-7, and 8 junction bases match TRBD1. This sequence originates from an adult with diffuse large B cell lymphoma. Sequenced material: tumor tissue. The CDR3 region has the sequence CASSGQGYNEQYF. The nucleotides are TGTGCCAGCAGTGGACAGGGGTATAACGAGCAGTACTTC.